The entry that follows covers one T cell receptor (beta chain) sequence. Stability required unchanged lesions during the previous 6 months. No vitiligo treatment was given during the prior three months. The sample belongs to a study of resident and recirculating memory T cells in vitiligo. Study details: Samples were epidermis from two lesional and two nonlesional sites, plus PBMCs. Genomic DNA was extracted from whole homogenized samples, with no cell sorting.

Sequencing was performed with immunoSEQ multiplex PCR; in TCRdb, only in-frame clones are kept and a portion is missing. The sample consists of around 78,000 clones, about 91% of them appearing once. CDR3 length: 13 residues. Germline V gene lookup returns CDR1 MNHEY and CDR2 SVGAGI. The V gene end was trimmed by 7 bases and the J gene end by 3 bases; junction bases not matched to a gene: 6. The clonotype comes from a male donor with vitiligo. The chain combines TRBV6-5 with TRBJ2-7, with 7 positions matching TRBD2. The sample was blood. The CDR3 region has the DNA TGTGCCAGCAATGCAAGGACTAGCTACGAGCAGTACTTC. Residues: CASNARTSYEQYF.